The 13 T cell receptor beta chains reported below all come from one sample, sequenced in a study of a mutant IDH1 vaccine in newly diagnosed glioma. Sequencing used immunoSEQ multiplex PCR; TCRdb keeps in-frame clones, though not all of them. The table shows more than 45,000 clones, with 70% to 90% occurring only once. Antigens for these TCRs are unknown. Documented time point: week 35, safety follow-up. Every vaccine dose comprised 300 ug of mutant IDH1 20-mer peptide plus topical imiquimod. This sample comprised PBMCs, obtained from a glioma patient whose treatment included an IDH1 peptide vaccine. These receptors were obtained from a woman between 40 and 50 years old with glioma.

This chain joins TRBV5-1 and TRBJ1-2; unclear D gene. Germline CDR1 and CDR2: SGHRS and YFSETQ. The CDR3 contains 13 residues. With 1 base removed from V and 7 bases from J, the gap between germline ends came to 11 bases. The CDR3 protein is CASSLLEGSGYTF. In DNA, the CDR3 is TGCGCCAGCAGCTTGTTAGAAGGGAGTGGCTACACCTTC.

The chain links TRBV14 to TRBJ1-6, with a weak D call TRBD1 (5 bases). Germline lookup yields CDR1 SGHDN and CDR2 FVKESK. CDR3 length: 13 residues. Trimming took 4 bases from V and 8 from J, leaving 9 bases between them. The DNA of the CDR3 is TGTGCCAGCAGCCCGACAGACTATTCACCCCTCCACTTT. Residues: CASSPTDYSPLHF. Based on the CDR3 plus reference TRBV14 and TRBJ1-6, the full variable domain is EAGVTQFPSHSVIEKGQTVTLRCDPISGHDNLYWYRRVMGKEIKFLLHFVKESKQDESGMPNNRFLAERTGGTYSTLKVQPAELEDSGVYFCASSPTDYSPLHFGNGTRLTVT.

The chain has TRBV6-4 and TRBJ1-2, with a tentative D call TRBD1 (5 bases). This CDR3 has 13 residues. V gave up 0 bases and J gave up 8 bases, with 10 bases separating them. Looked up from germline, CDR1 is MRHNA and CDR2 is SNTAGT. The DNA of the CDR3 is TGTGCCAGCAGTGACTCGGGAGGGGAAGGCTACACCTTC. Its translation is CASSDSGGEGYTF.

The chain employs TRBV29-1 and TRBJ2-2; D is unresolved. The CDR3 is 13 amino acids. V lost 4 bases to trimming and J lost 0 bases, with 6 bases between them. CDR1 and CDR2 (germline): SQVTM, ANQGSEA. The CDR3 protein is CSVVLSNTGELFF. CDR3 bases: TGCAGCGTTGTTCTTTCGAACACCGGGGAGCTGTTTTTT.

The chain combines TRBV4-3 with TRBJ1-2, with D tentatively TRBD1 (6 bases). V lost 1 base to trimming and J lost 0 bases, with 12 bases between them. CDR1 is LGHNA and CDR2 is YSLEER in the germline V gene. CDR3 length equals 16 residues. CDR3 DNA sequence: TGCGCCAGCAGCCAAGGGATCCAGGGGTCTAACTATGGCTACACCTTC. Protein product: CASSQGIQGSNYGYTF.

The rearrangement uses TRBV4-3 and TRBJ2-3; D call uncertain. The germline CDR1 and CDR2 sequences are LGHNA and YSLEER. This CDR3 has 14 amino acids. V dropped 4 bases and J dropped 2 bases, with 10 bases sitting between them. CDR3 sequence: CASSLLVDTDTQYF. The CDR3 bases are TGCGCCAGCAGCCTTCTTGTGGACACAGATACGCAGTATTTT.

This chain's CDR3 is CASSPRTGNSPLHF. The CDR3 coding sequence is TGTGCCAGCAGCCCCCGGACAGGAAATTCACCCCTCCACTTT. This chain joins TRBV7-2 and TRBJ1-6; 7 bases are shared with TRBD1. The CDR3 consists of 14 residues. CDR1 is SGHTA, CDR2 FQGNSA, per germline. After removal of 5 bases from V and 7 bases from J, the junction contained 5 bases not matched to a gene. The full variable domain, with the rest looked up from reference TRBV7-2 and TRBJ1-6, is GAGVSQSPSNKVTEKGKDVELRCDPISGHTALYWYRQSLGQGLEFLIYFQGNSAPDKSGLPSDRFSAERTGGSVSTLTIQRTQQEDSAVYLCASSPRTGNSPLHFGNGTRLTVT.

The chain combines TRBV18 with TRBJ1-2; 7 bases are a match to TRBD1. Germline trimming cut 6 bases from V and 4 bases from J; bases unmatched to any gene: 5. This CDR3 comprises 13 residues. The germline CDR1 and CDR2 sequences are KGHSH and LQKENI. The CDR3, as DNA: TGTGCCAGCTCTGCGACAGGGAGCTATGGCTACACCTTC. It translates to CASSATGSYGYTF.

V is TRBV11-2 and J is TRBJ1-4; D remains unclear. Germline-derived CDR1 and CDR2 are SGHAT and FQNNGV. The CDR3 length is 14 residues. Deletions cut 7 bases from V and 4 bases from J, with 13 bases between. Written as DNA, the CDR3 is TGTGCCAGCACCCCAGGACGGAATAATGAAAAACTGTTTTTT. Amino acids: CASTPGRNNEKLFF.

V and J are TRBV4-3 and TRBJ1-6; tentative D call: TRBD1 (5 bases). The CDR3 has 18 residues. Trimming stripped 0 bases from V and 0 bases from J, with 12 bases between. Germline V lookup: CDR1 LGHNA, CDR2 YSLEER. CDR3 loop: CASSQDDPGISYNSPLHF. The CDR3 coding sequence is TGCGCCAGCAGCCAAGACGATCCAGGGATCTCCTATAATTCACCCCTCCACTTT.

J is TRBJ2-5 and V is TRBV29-1, with D hard to call. The V end was cut by 0 bases, the J end by 1 base, with 15 bases between. Germline values: CDR1 SQVTM, CDR2 ANQGSEA. CDR3 length equals 16 residues. The DNA of the CDR3 is TGCAGCGTTGAAGATCGACCCGTGGAGCTCCAAGAGACCCAGTACTTC. Amino acids: CSVEDRPVELQETQYF.

The V gene is TRBV28, the J gene TRBJ1-2; 10 nucleotides match TRBD1. Germline CDR1 and CDR2: MDHEN and SYDVKM. J lost 5 bases, V lost 8 bases, and 17 bases had no gene match. The CDR3 is 17 amino acids. The CDR3 spells CASFMVGDRGRWYGYTF. The CDR3 coding sequence is TGTGCCAGCTTTATGGTGGGGGACAGGGGTAGATGGTATGGCTACACCTTC.

This chain connects TRBV10-3 to TRBJ2-7; TRBD2 agrees at 8 bases. Germline CDR1 ENHRY, CDR2 SYGVKD. V trimming: 8 bases; J trimming: 0 bases; junction bases outside the gene matches: 6. CDR3 length equals 14 residues. For the CDR3, the DNA is TGTGCCATCCTATTCGGGGGGGACTCCTACGAGCAGTACTTC. Translating gives CAILFGGDSYEQYF.